The text below deals with one T cell receptor (beta chain). The data derive from a study of blood T cell repertoires in COVID-19. Overall study context: Researchers got acute and convalescent COVID-19 samples from the United States, Italy and Spain. The cDNA or gDNA used as material had been derived from T cells, B-cell-depleted T cells, or PBMCs.

Clones were read by immunoSEQ multiplex PCR, and TCRdb kept only the in-frame ones, dropping some. Of 490,000 or so clones in the sample, about 88% are singletons; the top ten hold 6.5% to 8.5%. CDR3 length equals 14 residues. Germline values: CDR1 SNHLY, CDR2 FYNNEI. The junction had 11 bases not matched to a gene; V was cut back by 8 bases and J by 5 bases. This TCR was recovered from a woman aged 60 to 75 who had recovered from COVID-19. The gene calls are TRBV2 and TRBJ1-1; 7 bases line up with TRBD1. Sequencing was carried out using PBMCs or T cells enriched from blood (not recorded which). CDR3 DNA: TGTGCCAGCCCATCCACAGGGGTAGGGACTGAAGCTTTCTTT. As protein: CASPSTGVGTEAFF.